This TCR beta chain was captured by sequencing in a study of beta chain features in type 1 diabetes. Since all of the isolated RNA was reverse transcribed, expressed TCRB transcripts were what got sequenced. The assay was immunoSEQ multiplex PCR, and TCRdb's table has in-frame clones only and misses some. The table has around 430,000 clones, over 25% seen once. The material sequenced was naive CD4+ T cells from blood. The TCR comes from a young man in good health.

The chain's CDR3 is CASSHGLAVQETQYF. The CDR3 DNA reads as TGCGCCAGCAGCCATGGACTAGCGGTCCAAGAGACCCAGTACTTC. This chain uses TRBV4-1 with TRBJ2-5; 10 bases match TRBD2. The ends lost 3 bases at V and 1 base at J; junction bases unmatched: 2. The germline gives CDR1 MGHRA, CDR2 YSYEKL. CDR3 length: 15 amino acids.